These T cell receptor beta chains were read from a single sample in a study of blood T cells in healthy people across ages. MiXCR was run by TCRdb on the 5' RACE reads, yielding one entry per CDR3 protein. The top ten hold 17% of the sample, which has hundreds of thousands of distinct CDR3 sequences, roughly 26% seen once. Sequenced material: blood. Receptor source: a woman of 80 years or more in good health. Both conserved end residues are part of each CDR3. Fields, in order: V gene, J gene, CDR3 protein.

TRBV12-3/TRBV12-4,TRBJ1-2,CASIRGEGYGYTF
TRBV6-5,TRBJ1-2,CASSYDGTYGYTF
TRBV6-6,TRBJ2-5,CASSYQRGTQAETQYF
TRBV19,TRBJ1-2,CASRARGQGLYGYTF
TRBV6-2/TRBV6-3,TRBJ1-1,CAGSKRQGGGTEAFF
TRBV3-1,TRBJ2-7,CASSQAGGPYYEQYF
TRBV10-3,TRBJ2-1,CAISEWGQGSYNEQFF
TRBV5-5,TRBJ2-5,CASSLSAGPGEQYF
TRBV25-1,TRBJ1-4,CASSGDRGSSEKRFF
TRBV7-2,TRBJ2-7,CASSTGGFYEQYF
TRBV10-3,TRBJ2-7,CAIATVPYEQYF
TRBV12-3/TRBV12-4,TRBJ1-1,CASSLGQGQDTEAFF
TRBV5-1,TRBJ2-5,CASSGDSVGETQYF
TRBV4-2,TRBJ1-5,CASSPDSRNQPQHF
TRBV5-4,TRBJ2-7,CASGLEAGPSYEQYF
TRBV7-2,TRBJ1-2,CASSSGTGGVGGYTF
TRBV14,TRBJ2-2,CASSHSRDRVTGELFF
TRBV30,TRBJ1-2,CAWSQDREGGYTF
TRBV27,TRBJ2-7,CASMGGASYEQYF
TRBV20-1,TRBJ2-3,CSATAAAGAIDTQYF